The TCR beta chain under discussion was sequenced for a study of CD8+ T cells in alopecia areata. Study-wide context: In an open-label trial, patients got 5 to 10 mg tofacitinib twice daily.

Reverse transcription of extracted RNA yielded cDNA, which provided the sequencing template. TCRdb's copy holds only in-frame clones and misses some; the assay was immunoSEQ multiplex PCR. Of roughly 59,000 clones listed, around half are singletons. Germline lookup yields CDR1 LNHDA and CDR2 SQIVND (reference sequence). Deletions cut 4 bases from V and 5 bases from J, with 15 bases between. The CDR3 contains 15 residues. This clone has more than one count but fewer than ten. Its cognate antigen is unknown. Alopecia areata patients gave lesional scalp punch biopsies and peripheral blood samples. Study outcomes and limitations: Scalp repertoires also include resident alphabeta T cells from normal skin.

The V call is TRBV19, the J call TRBJ2-1; no clear D. The starting material was CD8+ T cells sorted from blood, obtained at week 0. This receptor was identified in a human donor with alopecia areata. The DNA of the CDR3 is TGTGCCAGTAGTACCACCTCCGGGTCTGACAATGAGCAGTTCTTC. It yields the protein CASSTTSGSDNEQFF.